This T cell receptor (beta chain) was recorded in a study of monozygotic twins with inflammatory bowel disease. For each CDR3 protein, TCRdb gives one entry from its re-call of the 5' RACE reads, without DNA. The listing records over 150,000 distinct CDR3 sequences. The CDR3 has 21 amino acids. Each donor had less than 3 ml of blood drawn. The chain links TRBV21-1 to TRBJ2-7; as DNA is missing, the TRBD2 call by TCRdb cannot be tested. TRBV21-1 is described as a pseudogene. This receptor was taken from a human donor with ulcerative colitis or Crohn's disease, or a healthy co-twin of an affected twin (not recorded which). Specimen: blood. CDR3 sequence: CASSKAPSSGLPGPNSHEQYF.